This T cell receptor (beta chain) was documented in a study of blood T cell repertoires in COVID-19. On the study more broadly: There were acute and convalescent COVID-19 samples, and they came from the United States, Italy and Spain.

As processed by the authors: Scientists estimated how many nucleated cells there were by amplifying reference gene primers. Profiled with immunoSEQ multiplex PCR; TCRdb holds only in-frame clones, not every one. The V and J calls and clone size are taken from that table; D and trimming were inferred from the DNA. The sample shows some 230,000 clones, 65% to 85% of them seen only once. V lost 4 bases, J lost 2 bases, and 17 bases lay in between. Germline CDR1 MNHEY, CDR2 SMNVEV (reference sequence). The CDR3 has 16 amino acids. The origin of this receptor is a woman aged 60-75 years with acute or convalescent COVID-19. V is TRBV27 and J is TRBJ1-1, with TRBD1 as a possible D gene (5 bases). What was sequenced was peripheral blood. The CDR3 is CASSSPGGSLNTEAFF. The CDR3 DNA is TGTGCCAGCAGTTCCCCCGGGGGGTCCCTTAACACTGAAGCTTTCTTT.